This T cell receptor (beta chain) was recovered during a study of blood T cell repertoires in COVID-19. Study as a whole: The United States, Italy and Spain provided the acute and convalescent COVID-19 samples.

The germline gives CDR1 LGHNT, CDR2 FRNRAP. This CDR3 has 14 amino acids. Trimming removed 8 bases from V and 8 bases from J; junction bases left unmatched: 12. Authors' data handling: It was from reference gene primer amplification that nucleated cell counts were estimated. Profiling relied on immunoSEQ multiplex PCR, and the TCRdb table lists in-frame clones only, not all of them. From that table come the V and J calls and clone size; the DNA was used to work out D and trimming. The sample yields about 280,000 clones, approximately 88% seen once. The chain has TRBV12-5 and TRBJ2-1; the match to TRBD2 covers 7 bases. Sequenced input: peripheral blood. The source of this sequence is a young man with active or convalescent COVID-19. CDR3 in amino acids: CASSRASGLDEQFF. The CDR3 DNA follows: TGTGCTAGTTCTCGGGCTAGCGGTCTGGATGAGCAGTTCTTC. Supplemented by reference TRBV12-5 and TRBJ2-1, the full variable domain reads DARVTQTPRHKVTEMGQEVTMRCQPILGHNTVFWYRQTMMQGLELLAYFRNRAPLDDSGMPKDRFSAEMPDATLATLKIQPSEPRDSAVYFCASSRASGLDEQFFGPGTRLTVL.